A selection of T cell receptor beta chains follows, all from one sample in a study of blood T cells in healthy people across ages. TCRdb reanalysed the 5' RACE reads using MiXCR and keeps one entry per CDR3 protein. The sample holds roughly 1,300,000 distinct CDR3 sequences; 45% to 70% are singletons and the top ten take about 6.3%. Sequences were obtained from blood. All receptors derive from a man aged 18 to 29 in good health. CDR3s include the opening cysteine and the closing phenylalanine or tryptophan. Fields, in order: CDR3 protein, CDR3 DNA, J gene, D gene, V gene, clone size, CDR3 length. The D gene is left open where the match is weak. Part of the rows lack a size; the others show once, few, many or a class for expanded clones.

CSCRGSPYEQYF,TGCAGCTGTAGGGGGAGCCCCTACGAGCAGTACTTC,TRBJ2-7,NA,TRBV29-1,NA,12
CASSRTSGVWEFF,TGTGCCAGCAGTAGGACTAGCGGGGTTTGGGAGTTCTTC,TRBJ2-1,TRBD2,TRBV6-2/TRBV6-3,NA,13
CAAGLADYEQYF,TGTGCTGCGGGACTAGCGGACTACGAGCAGTACTTC,TRBJ2-7,TRBD2,TRBV6-6,few,12
CASTMSIHEQYF,TGTGCCAGCACTATGAGTATCCACGAGCAGTACTTC,TRBJ2-7,NA,TRBV7-9,NA,12
CASSLAGRETQYF,TGTGCCAGCAGCTTAGCGGGGCGAGAGACCCAGTACTTC,TRBJ2-5,TRBD2,TRBV5-1,many,13
CASSSLSTSGADTQYF,TGTGCCAGCAGCTCCCTTTCGACTAGCGGGGCGGATACGCAGTATTTT,TRBJ2-3,TRBD2,TRBV27,NA,16
CASSRDTISYEQYF,TGTGCCAGCAGTCGCGACACTATCTCCTACGAGCAGTACTTC,TRBJ2-7,NA,TRBV6-5,NA,14
CASSEWGLDTQETQYF,TGCGCCAGCAGTGAGTGGGGACTAGACACGCAAGAGACCCAGTACTTC,TRBJ2-5,TRBD2,TRBV10-2,NA,16
CATSRDPAPIDTQYF,TGTGCCACCAGCAGAGATCCGGCACCCATAGATACGCAGTATTTT,TRBJ2-3,NA,TRBV15,NA,15
CASSNGLVGYESYF,TGTGCCAGCAGCAACGGACTGGTAGGGTACGAGTCGTACTTC,TRBJ2-5,NA,TRBV5-5,once,14
CATSRDLLREQYF,TGTGCCACCAGCAGGGACCTCCTCCGCGAGCAGTACTTC,TRBJ2-7,NA,TRBV15,NA,13
CASSAVTGGYGYTF,TGTGCCAGCAGCGCGGTCACAGGGGGCTATGGCTACACCTTC,TRBJ1-2,TRBD1,TRBV7-2,NA,14
CASSFHGGVYEQYF,TGTGCCAGCAGTTTCCATGGGGGGGTCTACGAGCAGTACTTC,TRBJ2-7,TRBD2,TRBV28,NA,14
CASSLGEVGHTF,TGTGCCAGCAGTTTAGGGGAAGTGGGACACACCTTC,TRBJ1-2,NA,TRBV12-3/TRBV12-4,NA,12
CASSPGLSNNEQYF,TGCGCCAGCAGCCCTGGACTGAGTAACAATGAGCAGTACTTC,TRBJ2-7,NA,TRBV5-1,NA,14
CSASERGSEETQYF,TGCAGTGCCTCCGAACGGGGGTCTGAAGAGACCCAGTACTTC,TRBJ2-5,NA,TRBV20-1,NA,14